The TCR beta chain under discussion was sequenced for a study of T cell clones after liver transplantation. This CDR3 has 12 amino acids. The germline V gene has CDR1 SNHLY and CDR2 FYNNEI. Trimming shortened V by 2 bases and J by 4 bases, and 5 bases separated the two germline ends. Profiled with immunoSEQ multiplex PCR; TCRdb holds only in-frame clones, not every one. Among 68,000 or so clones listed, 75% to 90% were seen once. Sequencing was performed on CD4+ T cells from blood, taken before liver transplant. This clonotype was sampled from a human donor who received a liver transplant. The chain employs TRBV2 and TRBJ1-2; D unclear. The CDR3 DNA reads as TGTGCCAGCAGTGAATATGGCTATGGCTACACCTTC. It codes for CASSEYGYGYTF.